This TCR beta chain was documented in a study of cytomegalovirus exposure and HLA in healthy donors. Each donor's status was that of a healthy bone marrow donor. The germline V and J ends were trimmed by 0 bases and 5 bases, with 20 bases remaining between them. The CDR3 has 18 residues. Per the germline V gene, CDR1 is LNHNV and CDR2 is YYDKDF (reference sequence). This PCR relied on a set of 60 Vbeta primers and 13 Jbeta primers. Clones were sequenced by immunoSEQ multiplex PCR, and TCRdb holds only the in-frame ones, with some missing. The sample holds some 130,000 clones, around 79% seen once. The sequencing sample was made of PBMCs. The sequence derives from a man aged 35 to 55 in good health and CMV-seropositive. J is TRBJ1-5 and V is TRBV15, with a possible D match to TRBD1 (6 bases). The CDR3, as DNA: TGTGCCACCAGCAGAGATCCCTTCGGACAGTTCAATGATCAGCCCCAGCATTTT. This codes for CATSRDPFGQFNDQPQHF.